In its sample, the clone carrying this T cell receptor (beta chain) was seen a few times. Its target is unknown. Trimming took 7 bases from V and 9 from J, leaving 13 bases between them. Per the germline V gene, CDR1 is SQVTM and CDR2 is ANQGSEA. The CDR3 totals 11 residues. TCRdb re-analysed the 5' RACE reads in MiXCR, keeping a single row per CDR3 protein. Among around 260,000 distinct CDR3 sequences listed, under 20% were seen once. The sample is drawn from a study of T-cell memory formation after mild COVID-19. Study-wide context: In these data, TCR clusters were largely donor specific. General study results and limits: Among clones contracting day 15 to 85, CD4/CD8 was balanced, whereas later expanders leaned CD4+.

Sequenced input: PBMCs or a T cell subset sorted from them (not recorded which). The rearrangement links TRBV29-1 to TRBJ2-1, with D tentatively TRBD1 or TRBD2 (5 bases each). The TCR originated in a man aged 18 to 30 who had mild COVID-19 (a few samples of this study predate the infection). Cell type and time point are not known. The DNA of the CDR3 is TGCAGCGCGGGACCCCGTGGTGAGCAGTTCTTC. This codes for CSAGPRGEQFF.